The 24 T cell receptor beta chains listed next were all sequenced from one sample in a study of cytomegalovirus exposure and HLA in healthy donors. The PCR used 60 Vbeta and 13 Jbeta primers. TCRdb's copy holds only in-frame clones and misses some; the assay was immunoSEQ multiplex PCR. Found here are approximately 150,000 clones, roughly 79% of them singletons; the top ten hold under 2%. The sequenced sample consisted of PBMCs. The receptors derive from a middle-aged woman in good health and CMV-seronegative.

The V gene is TRBV18, the J gene TRBJ1-1; D is perhaps TRBD1 (6 bases). The CDR3 runs to 14 residues. Trimming stripped 2 bases from V and 1 base from J, with 8 bases between. Per germline, CDR1 KGHSH and CDR2 LQKENI. The CDR3 spells CASSPDRSNTEAFF. The DNA for the CDR3 is TGTGCCAGCTCACCAGACAGGTCGAACACTGAAGCTTTCTTT.

The genes are TRBV5-4 and TRBJ2-3; D not certain. CDR1 is SGHNT, CDR2 YYREEE, per germline (reference sequence). V lost 0 bases to trimming and J lost 2 bases, with 10 bases between them. The CDR3 loop spans 15 amino acids. Here the CDR3 reads CASSLDEEYTDTQYF. In nucleotides, the CDR3 is TGTGCCAGCAGCTTGGATGAAGAGTACACAGATACGCAGTATTTT.

The chain is built from TRBV7-9 and TRBJ2-7; D is possibly TRBD1 (6 bases). Germline CDR1 and CDR2: SEHNR and FQNEAQ (reference sequence). Trimming left V 0 bases short and J 3 bases short, with 9 bases between. This CDR3 comprises 14 residues. CDR3 nucleotide sequence: TGTGCCAGCAGCTTAGCACAGGGAGTCTACGAGCAGTACTTC. It specifies CASSLAQGVYEQYF.

The rearrangement links TRBV5-4 to TRBJ2-5; D is uncertain. The V gene lost 3 bases and the J gene lost 2 bases, with 8 bases spanning the gap. Germline V lookup: CDR1 SGHNT, CDR2 YYREEE (reference sequence). This CDR3 is 13 amino acids long. CDR3 in DNA: TGTGCCAGCAGCTCAACAGATCAAGAGACCCAGTACTTC. It specifies CASSSTDQETQYF.

The J gene is TRBJ2-7, the V gene TRBV27, with TRBD1 matching over 8 bases. The CDR3 is 15 amino acids. Germline V gene lookup returns CDR1 MNHEY and CDR2 SMNVEV (reference sequence). The ends lost 2 bases at V and 3 bases at J; junction bases unmatched: 6. The DNA for the CDR3 is TGTGCCAGCAGTTTAGGTCCAGGGGGCTTCTACGAGCAGTACTTC. Translating gives CASSLGPGGFYEQYF.

This clone has only a few counts. The rearrangement uses TRBV27 and TRBJ1-5; D possibly corresponds to TRBD1 (5 bases). Trimming removed 9 bases at V and 7 bases at J, with 19 bases between. Germline V gene sequence: CDR1 MNHEY, CDR2 SMNVEV (reference sequence). CDR3 length equals 14 residues. Here the CDR3 reads CASKGPLAGQPQHF. The DNA of the CDR3 is TGTGCCAGTAAGGGACCTTTGGCGGGACAGCCCCAGCATTTT.

This clone was detected a few times. The rearrangement links TRBV6-5 to TRBJ1-6; D not certain. The V end lost 6 bases, the J end lost 7 bases, and 7 bases lay between the germline ends. Germline CDR1 MNHEY, CDR2 SVGAGI. The CDR3 runs 12 residues. For the CDR3, the DNA is TGTGCCAGCAGGCTCAGGAATTCACCCCTCCACTTT. It is translated as CASRLRNSPLHF.

This clone has only one observation. This chain connects TRBV2 to TRBJ1-2, with D hard to call. CDR1 SNHLY and CDR2 FYNNEI come from the germline V gene. Trimming stripped 8 bases from V and 5 bases from J, with 18 bases between. The CDR3 length is 14 residues. CDR3 loop: CASHEDRAGYGYTF. The CDR3 DNA reads TGTGCCAGCCATGAGGACCGGGCGGGTTATGGCTACACCTTC. Based on the CDR3 plus reference TRBV2 and TRBJ1-2, the full variable domain is EPEVTQTPSHQVTQMGQEVILRCVPISNHLYFYWYRQILGQKVEFLVSFYNNEISEKSEIFDDQFSVERPDGSNFTLKIRSTKLEDSAMYFCASHEDRAGYGYTFGSGTRLTVV.

This chain joins TRBV28 and TRBJ2-3; maybe TRBD1 (6 bases). CDR3 length equals 20 residues. CDR1 MDHEN and CDR2 SYDVKM come from the germline V gene. Trimming cost V 5 bases and J 0 bases, with 27 bases left between them. CDR3 sequence: CASSLSLRWDIHTSTDTQYF. The CDR3 DNA follows: TGTGCCAGCAGTCTTAGCTTACGTTGGGACATCCATACTAGCACAGATACGCAGTATTTT.

The table lists this clone with a count of one. The CDR3 reads CAINTRTGGNTEAFF. In DNA form, the CDR3 reads TGTGCCATCAATACAAGGACAGGGGGGAACACTGAAGCTTTCTTT. This chain uses TRBV10-3 with TRBJ1-1, with 10 bases matching TRBD1. Per germline, CDR1 ENHRY and CDR2 SYGVKD. V dropped 7 bases and J dropped 1; count of bases not matched to a gene: 6. This CDR3 region has 15 residues.

The chain recombines TRBV7-2 with TRBJ2-7; D is perhaps TRBD2 (6 bases). This CDR3 spans 15 amino acids. The V gene's germline CDR1 is SGHTA and CDR2 FQGNSA. V was cut by 1 base and J by 4 bases, with 14 bases left in between. CDR3: CASSLGDGGLYEQYF. In nucleotides, the CDR3 is TGTGCCAGCAGCTTAGGTGACGGAGGGTTATACGAGCAGTACTTC.

The chain has TRBV11-2 and TRBJ2-2; TRBD2 agrees at 10 bases. V was clipped by 5 bases and J by 5 bases; unmatched bases: 8. This CDR3 is built from 16 residues. The V gene's germline CDR1 is SGHAT and CDR2 FQNNGV. The CDR3: CASSHTIAGGTGELFF. The DNA for the CDR3 is TGTGCCAGCAGCCATACGATAGCGGGAGGAACCGGGGAGCTGTTTTTT. The whole variable domain, remainder taken from reference TRBV11-2 and TRBJ2-2, is EAGVAQSPRYKIIEKRQSVAFWCNPISGHATLYWYQQILGQGPKLLIQFQNNGVVDDSQLPKDRFSAERLKGVDSTLKIQPAKLEDSAVYLCASSHTIAGGTGELFFGEGSRLTVL.

The chain is built from TRBV7-9 and TRBJ2-3; no clear D gene. This CDR3 is 14 amino acids long. The V gene's germline CDR1 is SEHNR and CDR2 FQNEAQ (reference sequence). V was shortened by 8 bases and J by 1 base, with 13 bases between the two germline ends. DNA for the CDR3: TGTGCCAGCGGAATGTCTGCGGGCACAGATACGCAGTATTTT. It yields the protein CASGMSAGTDTQYF.

The CDR3: CASSVGEVTEAFF. Written as DNA, the CDR3 is TGTGCCAGCAGCGTAGGGGAGGTCACTGAAGCTTTCTTT. The chain combines TRBV9 with TRBJ1-1; D unresolved. Trimming shortened V by 0 bases and J by 4 bases, and 7 bases separated the two germline ends. There are 13 residues in the CDR3. Per germline, CDR1 SGDLS and CDR2 YYNGEE.

This sequence joins TRBV5-1 and TRBJ2-2, with TRBD1 matching 8 bases. The V and J ends lost 9 bases and 4 bases, in that order; junction bases with no gene match: 11. Germline V CDR1 and CDR2: SGHRS, YFSETQ. There are 15 residues in the CDR3. The CDR3 spells CATSDQGAGTGELFF. As DNA, the CDR3 is TGCGCCACGTCGGACCAGGGGGCTGGCACCGGGGAGCTGTTTTTT.

This chain connects TRBV6-5 to TRBJ2-1, with D unclear. Trimming pared 0 bases from V and 8 bases from J, leaving 11 bases between. The CDR3 has 14 residues. Germline V gives CDR1 MNHEY, CDR2 SVGAGI. DNA for the CDR3: TGTGCCAGCAGTTACTCGATTTCCTCGGATGAGCAGTTCTTC. Translating gives CASSYSISSDEQFF.

The V call is TRBV2, the J call TRBJ2-7; the match to TRBD1 covers 7 bases. This CDR3 comprises 12 residues. J gave up 3 bases and V 7 bases, and 3 bases lay outside the gene matches. Germline CDR1 reads SNHLY; CDR2 reads FYNNEI. The DNA of the CDR3 is TGTGCCAGCAACCGGGACAGCTACGAGCAGTACTTC. Its protein product is CASNRDSYEQYF. The full variable domain, its missing parts supplied by reference TRBV2 and TRBJ2-7, is EPEVTQTPSHQVTQMGQEVILRCVPISNHLYFYWYRQILGQKVEFLVSFYNNEISEKSEIFDDQFSVERPDGSNFTLKIRSTKLEDSAMYFCASNRDSYEQYFGPGTRLTVT.

This clone was detected only once. The V gene is TRBV7-9, the J gene TRBJ2-1, with TRBD2 matching 8 bases. This CDR3 comprises 12 residues. The junction had 5 bases not matched to a gene; V was cut back by 2 bases and J by 14 bases. Per germline, CDR1 SEHNR and CDR2 FQNEAQ (reference sequence). The chain's CDR3 is CASSLTSGSKFF. CDR3 nucleotide sequence: TGTGCCAGCAGCTTAACGAGCGGGAGCAAGTTCTTC.

This clone was counted a single time. The chain recombines TRBV7-9 with TRBJ1-1; TRBD1 matches 7 bases. The CDR3 runs 15 residues. Trimming cost V 5 bases and J 4 bases; bases outside gene matches: 10. CDR1 is SEHNR and CDR2 is FQNEAQ in the germline V gene (reference sequence). The CDR3, as DNA: TGTGCCAGCAGCCTGGACCAGGGGGTGGCCACTGAAGCTTTCTTT. It specifies CASSLDQGVATEAFF. Supplemented by reference TRBV7-9 and TRBJ1-1, the full variable domain reads DTGVSQNPRHKITKRGQNVTFRCDPISEHNRLYWYRQTLGQGPEFLTYFQNEAQLEKSRLLSDRFSAERPKGSFSTLEIQRTEQGDSAMYLCASSLDQGVATEAFFGQGTRLTVV.

The CDR3 bases are TGTGCCAGTAGTATGTGGGGAGCCCCCTACAATGAGCAGTTCTTC. Translated: CASSMWGAPYNEQFF. The chain has TRBV19 and TRBJ2-1, with D possibly being TRBD2 (5 bases). Germline loops: CDR1 LNHDA, CDR2 SQIVND (reference sequence). The length of the CDR3 is 15 residues. The germline V and J ends were trimmed by 3 bases and 2 bases, with 11 bases remaining between them.

This chain links TRBV5-1 with TRBJ2-7, with D possibly being TRBD2 (7 bases). The length of the CDR3 is 15 residues. Trimming shortened V by 1 base and J by 5 bases, and 16 bases separated the two germline ends. Germline CDR1 is SGHRS and CDR2 is YFSETQ. The CDR3 region is CASSLTKGGADEQYF. CDR3 DNA: TGCGCCAGCAGCTTGACAAAGGGGGGGGCGGACGAGCAGTACTTC.

Here the CDR3 reads CASSLPSSGTGGEKLFF. The CDR3 DNA reads TGTGCCAGCAGCCTACCTTCCAGTGGGACAGGGGGTGAAAAACTGTTTTTT. The rearrangement links TRBV21-1 to TRBJ1-4; the listed D gene, TRBD1, was not tested against the DNA. TRBV21-1 is a pseudogene locus. The CDR3 has 17 residues.

The genes are TRBV7-9 and TRBJ2-7, with D maybe TRBD1 (5 bases). The CDR3 has 15 amino acids. In germline, CDR1 is SEHNR, CDR2 FQNEAQ (reference sequence). Trimming took 4 bases from V and 5 from J, leaving 18 bases between them. As DNA, the CDR3 is TGTGCCAGCAGCTCCTACCTCCATGGGGCGGACGAGCAGTACTTC. Translation gives CASSSYLHGADEQYF.

The chain recombines TRBV14 with TRBJ2-5; 7 nucleotides match TRBD1. J lost 3 bases, V lost 5 bases, and 6 bases had no gene match. Germline-derived CDR1 and CDR2 are SGHDN and FVKESK. The CDR3 has 14 residues. The CDR3 DNA sequence: TGTGCCAGCAGCTACGACAGGGCTAAAGAGACCCAGTACTTC. This translates into CASSYDRAKETQYF. Together with reference TRBV14 and TRBJ2-5, the CDR3 gives the full variable domain: EAGVTQFPSHSVIEKGQTVTLRCDPISGHDNLYWYRRVMGKEIKFLLHFVKESKQDESGMPNNRFLAERTGGTYSTLKVQPAELEDSGVYFCASSYDRAKETQYFGPGTRLLVL.